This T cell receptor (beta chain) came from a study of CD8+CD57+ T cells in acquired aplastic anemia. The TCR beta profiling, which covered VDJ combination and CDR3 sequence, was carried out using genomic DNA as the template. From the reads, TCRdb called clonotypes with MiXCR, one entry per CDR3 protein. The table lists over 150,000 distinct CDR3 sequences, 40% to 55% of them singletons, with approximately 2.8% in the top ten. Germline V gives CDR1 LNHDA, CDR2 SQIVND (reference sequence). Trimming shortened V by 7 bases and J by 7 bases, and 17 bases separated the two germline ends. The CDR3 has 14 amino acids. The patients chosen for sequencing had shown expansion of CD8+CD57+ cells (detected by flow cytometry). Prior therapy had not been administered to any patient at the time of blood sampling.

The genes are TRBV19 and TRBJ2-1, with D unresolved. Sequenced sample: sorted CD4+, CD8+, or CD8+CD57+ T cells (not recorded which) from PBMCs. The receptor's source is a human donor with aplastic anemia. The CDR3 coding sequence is TGTGCCAGTACCCTTGGTGGACGCTCAAATGAGCAGTTCTTC. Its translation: CASTLGGRSNEQFF.